This T cell receptor beta chain came from a study of cytomegalovirus exposure and HLA in healthy donors. The wider study: The roughly 700 first-cohort repertoires shared a platform with the 120 or so validation repertoires, as reported in a later analysis.

Using immunoSEQ multiplex PCR, the repertoire was profiled, and TCRdb retains in-frame clones only, with some absent. The sample has around 250,000 clones, around 90% seen once. To note about this clone: Its cognate antigen is unknown.

CDR1 and CDR2 from the germline V gene are SGHRS and YFSETQ. The CDR3 has 15 amino acids. V gave up 4 bases and J gave up 6 bases; unmatched junction bases: 8. Broader study findings: Rare sequences made up most TCRs, while some public TCRs were found in many donors.

This TCR derives from a woman aged 18-29 years in good health and CMV-seronegative. The sequenced sample was PBMCs. V is TRBV5-1 and J is TRBJ2-2; 8 positions match TRBD1. The CDR3 DNA follows: TGCGCCAGCAGCGCGGGACAGGTGGGCCCCGGGGAGCTGTTTTTT. Translated: CASSAGQVGPGELFF.